The entry below describes one T cell receptor beta chain. Original processing notes: Amplification of reference gene primers provided the estimated nucleated cell counts. Using immunoSEQ multiplex PCR, the repertoire was profiled, and TCRdb retains in-frame clones only, with some absent. The V and J calls and clone size are taken from that table; D and trimming were inferred from the DNA. The data contain about 140,000 clones, approximately 92% of them seen just once; the ten biggest clones take up approximately 3%. These data originate in a study of blood T cell repertoires in COVID-19. Study in general: Spain, Italy and the United States supplied samples that represented acute and convalescent COVID-19. In each case, the material was cDNA or gDNA derived from T cells, B-cell-depleted T cells, or PBMCs.

The CDR3 has 15 amino acids. Germline V gives CDR1 SGHTA, CDR2 FQGTGA. The V end was cut by 5 bases, the J end by 5 bases, with 18 bases between. The chain is built from TRBV7-3 and TRBJ2-5, with D unclear. Sequenced sample: peripheral blood. The clonotype comes from a woman aged 55 to 70 with active COVID-19. This CDR3 is CASSASFGAEETQYF. As DNA, the CDR3 is TGTGCCAGCAGCGCCTCTTTCGGCGCGGAGGAGACCCAGTACTTC.